The 30 T cell receptor beta chains given below trace back to one sample, sequenced in a study of PD-1 blockade in classical Hodgkin lymphoma. Clones were sequenced by immunoSEQ multiplex PCR, and TCRdb holds only the in-frame ones, with some missing. The table has 50,000 to 65,000 clones, approximately 90% seen once. With no exception, relapse followed autologous stem cell transplantation in all patients, and brentuximab vedotin exposure varied. Specimen: peripheral blood mononuclear cells (PBMCs), collected before the second cycle of nivolumab. The receptors were sampled from a human donor with classical Hodgkin lymphoma.

This chain connects TRBV30 to TRBJ1-2; no clear D gene. V gave up 3 bases and J gave up 2 bases, with 10 bases separating them. Germline assignment: CDR1 GTSNPN and CDR2 SVGIG (reference sequence). The CDR3 length is 13 residues. The CDR3 here is CAWRGTENYGYTF. The DNA of the CDR3 is TGTGCCTGGAGAGGCACGGAGAACTATGGCTACACCTTC.

A single count supports this clone. The J gene is TRBJ1-2, the V gene TRBV5-4; tentatively, D is TRBD1 (5 bases). CDR1 is SGHNT, CDR2 YYREEE, per germline (reference sequence). This CDR3 comprises 13 residues. Between the trimmed V and J ends, which lost 4 bases and 4 bases, there was a span of 11 bases. Written as DNA, the CDR3 is TGTGCCAGCAGCCAAGACAGAGTCTATGGCTACACCTTC. Encoded protein: CASSQDRVYGYTF.

The chain recombines TRBV5-1 with TRBJ1-2, with a possible D match to TRBD1 (6 bases). The CDR3 extends over 14 amino acids. V lost 4 bases and J lost 6, with 16 bases in between. CDR1 is SGHRS and CDR2 is YFSETQ in the germline V gene. The CDR3 coding sequence is TGCGCCAGCAGCCGGGGGGCGGGGGCTGATGGCTACACCTTC. Residues: CASSRGAGADGYTF.

The gene calls are TRBV27 and TRBJ2-2; D may match TRBD1 or TRBD2 (5 bases each). The CDR3 spans 16 residues. Trimming cost V 3 bases and J 6 bases, with 17 bases left between them. From germline, CDR1 is MNHEY and CDR2 SMNVEV (reference sequence). The CDR3 protein is CASSFIGVGGAGELFF. CDR3 DNA: TGTGCCAGCAGTTTTATAGGGGTAGGAGGAGCCGGGGAGCTGTTTTTT.

The chain has TRBV10-3 and TRBJ2-1, with D possibly TRBD1 on 6 matching bases. Germline CDR1 ENHRY, CDR2 SYGVKD. The CDR3 covers 14 residues. V lost 7 bases to trimming and J lost 4 bases, with 14 bases between them. CDR3 in amino acids: CAITRDKVYNEQFF. CDR3 DNA: TGTGCCATCACTCGGGACAAGGTTTACAATGAGCAGTTCTTC.

The rearrangement joins TRBV7-8 to TRBJ1-1, with D hard to call. The CDR3 consists of 15 residues. Germline loops: CDR1 SGHVS, CDR2 FQNEAQ. Trimming removed 3 bases from V and 1 base from J, with 12 bases in between. The CDR3 spells CASSFPDGQNTEAFF. DNA of the CDR3: TGTGCCAGCAGCTTCCCGGACGGCCAGAACACTGAAGCTTTCTTT.

J is TRBJ1-3 and V is TRBV30; D might be TRBD1 (5 bases). CDR3 length: 14 amino acids. V dropped 5 bases and J dropped 0 bases, with 11 bases sitting between them. Germline CDR1 is GTSNPN and CDR2 is SVGIG (reference sequence). CDR3 sequence (DNA): TGTGCCTGGCTACCGGGGGGCTCTGGAAACACCATATATTTT. Translating gives CAWLPGGSGNTIYF.

The V gene is TRBV9, the J gene TRBJ2-7, with D unresolved. The CDR3 loop spans 14 amino acids. Trimming stripped 4 bases from V and 2 bases from J, with 13 bases between. CDR1 SGDLS and CDR2 YYNGEE come from the germline V gene. For the CDR3, the DNA is TGTGCCAGCAGCCCTGGGCAATTCCCCTACGAGCAGTACTTC. Translation: CASSPGQFPYEQYF. Supplemented by reference TRBV9 and TRBJ2-7, the full variable domain reads DSGVTQTPKHLITATGQRVTLRCSPRSGDLSVYWYQQSLDQGLQFLIQYYNGEERAKGNILERFSAQQFPDLHSELNLSSLELGDSALYFCASSPGQFPYEQYFGPGTRLTVT.

This clone was found a few times. The rearrangement uses TRBV4-2 and TRBJ1-1; D is possibly TRBD1 (5 bases). V lost 4 bases and J lost 0, with 15 bases in between. This CDR3 region has 16 residues. Germline CDR1 LGHNA, CDR2 YNFKEQ. The CDR3 DNA reads TGTGCCAGCAGCCGAACCCCGACAGACATGAACACTGAAGCTTTCTTT. Translated: CASSRTPTDMNTEAFF.

V gene TRBV30 combines with J gene TRBJ2-1; TRBD2 agrees at 13 bases. The trim removed 4 bases at V and 10 bases at J, leaving 4 bases unmatched. CDR3 size: 13 residues. The germline V gene encodes CDR1 GTSNPN and CDR2 SVGIG (reference sequence). CDR3 loop: CAWKVGLAGEQFF. The CDR3 DNA sequence: TGTGCCTGGAAGGTGGGACTAGCGGGAGAGCAGTTCTTC.

The J gene is TRBJ2-7, the V gene TRBV5-5, with 7 bases aligning to TRBD1. This CDR3 region has 16 residues. Germline V gene data show CDR1 as SGHKS and CDR2 as YYEKEE (reference sequence). After removal of 0 bases from V and 2 bases from J, the junction contained 8 bases not matched to a gene. The CDR3 sequence: CASSLVQGTLTYEQYF. The DNA for the CDR3 is TGTGCCAGCAGCTTGGTACAGGGGACACTAACCTACGAGCAGTACTTC. The full variable domain, rest sourced from reference TRBV5-5 and TRBJ2-7, is DAGVTQSPTHLIKTRGQQVTLRCSPISGHKSVSWYQQVLGQGPQFIFQYYEKEERGRGNFPDRFSARQFPNYSSELNVNALLLGDSALYLCASSLVQGTLTYEQYFGPGTRLTVT.

The chain joins TRBV29-1 to TRBJ2-1; 7 bases are shared with TRBD1. CDR3 size: 15 residues. From germline, CDR1 is SQVTM and CDR2 ANQGSEA. V trimming: 6 bases; J trimming: 0 bases; junction bases outside the gene matches: 8. The CDR3 coding sequence is TGCAGCGTACCGACAGGGATCAGCTCCTACAATGAGCAGTTCTTC. Protein sequence: CSVPTGISSYNEQFF.

The gene calls are TRBV29-1 and TRBJ1-2; D might be TRBD1 (6 bases). CDR3 size: 14 residues. Germline V gene data show CDR1 as SQVTM and CDR2 as ANQGSEA. The germline V and J ends were trimmed by 7 bases and 8 bases, with 23 bases remaining between them. The CDR3: CSARRYTAGEGYTF. CDR3 nucleotide sequence: TGCAGCGCTAGGCGATACACCGCAGGGGAAGGCTACACCTTC.

The gene calls are TRBV7-9 and TRBJ1-3; D is uncertain. The CDR3 extends over 16 amino acids. V gave up 3 bases and J gave up 1 base, with 13 bases separating them. Looked up from germline, CDR1 is SEHNR and CDR2 is FQNEAQ (reference sequence). The CDR3: CASSLRQTISGNTIYF. CDR3 coding DNA: TGTGCCAGCAGCTTGCGTCAGACAATTTCTGGAAACACCATATATTTT.

For the CDR3, the DNA is TGTGCCAGCAGCCCGACTACCGACAGTTACCATTATGGCTACACCTTC. Translated: CASSPTTDSYHYGYTF. This rearrangement joins TRBV5-6 to TRBJ1-2; a possible D gene is TRBD1 (5 bases). The CDR3 covers 16 residues. From germline, CDR1 is SGHDT and CDR2 YYEEEE. Trimming cost V 4 bases and J 5 bases, with 21 bases left between them.

A single count supports this clone. V gene TRBV7-8 combines with J gene TRBJ1-6; D may be TRBD1 (5 bases). V was trimmed by 4 bases and J by 6 bases, leaving 13 bases between them. The CDR3 length is 15 residues. Germline lookup yields CDR1 SGHVS and CDR2 FQNEAQ. CDR3 sequence (DNA): TGTGCCAGCAGCTCCCTGGGACCGCCTAATTCACCCCTCCACTTT. Amino acid sequence: CASSSLGPPNSPLHF.

The chain joins TRBV7-9 to TRBJ2-7; D unclear. Germline CDR1 SEHNR, CDR2 FQNEAQ (reference sequence). The CDR3 is made up of 13 amino acids. V lost 1 base, J lost 3 bases, and 7 bases lay in between. This chain's CDR3 is CASSLGTIYEQYF. In DNA, the CDR3 is TGTGCCAGCAGCTTAGGGACCATCTACGAGCAGTACTTC.

The rearrangement uses TRBV7-2 and TRBJ2-4; 7 bases align to TRBD2. V lost 1 base, J lost 6 bases, and 12 bases stayed unmatched. The CDR3 consists of 17 residues. Germline CDR1 and CDR2: SGHTA and FQGNSA. The CDR3 DNA reads as TGTGCCAGCAGCTTAGGTGCAGCGGGATCGGTCGGAAACATTCAGTACTTC. Its protein product is CASSLGAAGSVGNIQYF.

The gene calls are TRBV5-1 and TRBJ2-7; 8 bases are a match to TRBD1. The CDR3 is 15 residues long. Unmatched junction bases numbered 10, after V lost 5 bases and J lost 3 bases. Germline lookup yields CDR1 SGHRS and CDR2 YFSETQ. This CDR3 is CASRDQTGVVYEQYF. The CDR3 DNA reads as TGCGCCAGCAGAGACCAGACAGGGGTGGTCTACGAGCAGTACTTC.

The J gene is TRBJ1-3, the V gene TRBV28; D is unclear. Germline-derived CDR1 and CDR2 are MDHEN and SYDVKM. V shed 2 bases and J shed 4 bases, with 9 bases lying between them. CDR3 size: 14 residues. The CDR3 DNA reads TGTGCCAGCAGTTTAAATCTGGGAGGAAACACCATATATTTT. It codes for CASSLNLGGNTIYF.

In this sample, this clone turned up once. V usage is TRBV27 and J usage is TRBJ1-2; D is undetermined. The CDR3 is made up of 14 amino acids. Germline CDR1 is MNHEY and CDR2 is SMNVEV (reference sequence). Trimming stripped 5 bases from V and 5 bases from J, with 15 bases between. The CDR3 DNA sequence: TGTGCCAGCAGTCCCTCCGGTTCCTGGTATGGCTACACCTTC. Its translation is CASSPSGSWYGYTF.

V gene TRBV28 combines with J gene TRBJ2-7; D possibly corresponds to TRBD2 (6 bases). This CDR3 region has 14 residues. The ends were cut back, 2 bases at V and 0 bases at J, with 8 bases in the middle. Per germline, CDR1 MDHEN and CDR2 SYDVKM. DNA for the CDR3: TGTGCCAGCAGTTTAGCGGGATTCTCCTACGAGCAGTACTTC. This translates into CASSLAGFSYEQYF.

This chain joins TRBV4-3 and TRBJ2-7, with D unclear. The CDR3 runs 14 residues. Germline CDR1 and CDR2: LGHNA and YSLEER. V shed 1 base and J shed 3 bases, with 10 bases lying between them. The CDR3 is CASSQGQANYEQYF. In DNA, the CDR3 is TGCGCCAGCAGCCAAGGCCAGGCGAACTACGAGCAGTACTTC.

This chain uses TRBV30 with TRBJ2-1, with TRBD2 matching over 11 bases. The CDR3 has 15 residues. Per the germline V gene, CDR1 is GTSNPN and CDR2 is SVGIG (reference sequence). With 5 bases clipped from V and 7 bases from J, the junction kept 10 bases outside the gene matches. The CDR3 region has the DNA TGTGCCTGGGCCACACTAGCGGGAGTTGGTAATGAGCAGTTCTTC. Translating gives CAWATLAGVGNEQFF.

This chain joins TRBV6-5 and TRBJ1-2; 7 bases match TRBD1. This CDR3 is 15 amino acids long. V shed 7 bases, J shed 8 bases, and the junction held 16 bases outside the gene matches. Germline values: CDR1 MNHEY, CDR2 SVGAGI. The CDR3 DNA follows: TGTGCCAGCACCTTGACAGGGAGTCAGTTGGGCGGCTACACCTTC. Translating gives CASTLTGSQLGGYTF.

This sequence joins TRBV7-9 and TRBJ2-1; perhaps TRBD1 as D (5 bases). Trimming removed 6 bases at V and 6 bases at J, with 15 bases between. The CDR3 has 14 residues. Germline V gives CDR1 SEHNR, CDR2 FQNEAQ (reference sequence). For the CDR3, the DNA is TGTGCCAGCAGGTCTCAGACAGCCTCCAATGAGCAGTTCTTC. Translating gives CASRSQTASNEQFF.

V and J are TRBV2 and TRBJ2-3, with 11 bases fitting TRBD1. The CDR3 consists of 14 residues. Unmatched junction bases numbered 4, after V lost 5 bases and J lost 6 bases. Germline loops: CDR1 SNHLY, CDR2 FYNNEI. The CDR3 here is CASSRTGGSDTQYF. CDR3 sequence (DNA): TGTGCCAGCAGTAGGACAGGGGGCTCGGATACGCAGTATTTT.

The chain has TRBV4-1 and TRBJ2-1; D gene ambiguous. Germline CDR1 and CDR2: MGHRA and YSYEKL. This CDR3 spans 15 amino acids. V lost 6 bases and J lost 2, with 14 bases in between. The CDR3 is CASRRFWIAYNEQFF. CDR3 in DNA: TGCGCCAGCAGGAGGTTTTGGATTGCCTACAATGAGCAGTTCTTC.

The chain employs TRBV28 and TRBJ2-7; tentatively, D is TRBD1 (6 bases). V gave up 1 base and J gave up 0 bases, with 10 bases separating them. The CDR3 extends over 15 amino acids. Looked up from germline, CDR1 is MDHEN and CDR2 is SYDVKM. Here the CDR3 reads CASSLSLQGSYEQYF. The CDR3 DNA sequence: TGTGCCAGCAGTTTATCTCTACAGGGCTCCTACGAGCAGTACTTC. The entire variable domain, with the rest obtained from reference TRBV28 and TRBJ2-7, is as follows: DVKVTQSSRYLVKRTGEKVFLECVQDMDHENMFWYRQDPGLGLRLIYFSYDVKMKEKGDIPEGYSVSREKKERFSLILESASTNQTSMYLCASSLSLQGSYEQYFGPGTRLTVT.

The chain has TRBV29-1 and TRBJ2-7, with 10 nucleotides matching TRBD1. The CDR3 is made up of 15 amino acids. J lost 5 bases, V lost 2 bases, and 9 bases had no gene match. Germline V gene lookup returns CDR1 SQVTM and CDR2 ANQGSEA. The DNA for the CDR3 is TGCAGCGTTGAAAAAGGACGGGACAGGGGCGACGAGCAGTACTTC. Amino acids: CSVEKGRDRGDEQYF.